The clone carrying this T cell receptor beta chain was seen more than once but under ten times. Its cognate antigen is unknown. Mismatch with germline at one junction end may stem from a read error. TCRdb redid the calling of the RACE reads with MiXCR, one entry per CDR3 protein. The repertoire holds around 250,000 distinct CDR3 sequences, about 9.4% seen once, with 2.3% in the top ten. The data stem from a study of human T cells and chemical hapten exposure. Study summary: Donors were sensitized with 2% DPC on the upper inner arm. Study-wide results and caveats: Donors had alopecia, so their immune response may differ from healthy people's.

Germline V CDR1 and CDR2: ENHRY, SYGVKD. The length of the CDR3 is 9 residues. Stated time point: pre-sensitization, week 0. The treatment is: therapeutic diphenylcyclopropenone sensitization with weekly scalp DPC. This sequence was found in a woman aged 40 to 50 with alopecia areata. Some clones in this sample may be carry-over from other donors' samples. The rearrangement joins TRBV10-3 to TRBJ1-2; no firm D call. This sample comprised whole blood, obtained in connection with sensitization to the hapten diphenylcyclopropenone (DPC). For the CDR3, the DNA is TGTGCCATCAGTGAGCCCCCGTCCTTC. Its translation: CAISEPPSF.